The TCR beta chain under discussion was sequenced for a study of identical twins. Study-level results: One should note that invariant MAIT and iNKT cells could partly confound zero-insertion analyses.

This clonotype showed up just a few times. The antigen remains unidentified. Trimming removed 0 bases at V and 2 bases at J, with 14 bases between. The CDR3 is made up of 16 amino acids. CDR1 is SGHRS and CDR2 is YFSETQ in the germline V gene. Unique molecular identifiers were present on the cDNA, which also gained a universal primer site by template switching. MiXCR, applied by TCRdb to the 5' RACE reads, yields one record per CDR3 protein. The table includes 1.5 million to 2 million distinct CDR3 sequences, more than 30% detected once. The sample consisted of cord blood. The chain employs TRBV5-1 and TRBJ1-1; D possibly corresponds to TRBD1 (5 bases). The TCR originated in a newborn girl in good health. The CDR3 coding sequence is TGCGCCAGCAGCTTGGTACCTTGGGGCTCAAACACTGAAGCTTTCTTT. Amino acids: CASSLVPWGSNTEAFF. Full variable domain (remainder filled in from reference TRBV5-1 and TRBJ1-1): KAGVTQTPRYLIKTRGQQVTLSCSPISGHRSVSWYQQTPGQGLQFLFEYFSETQRNKGNFPGRFSGRQFSNSRSEMNVSTLELGDSALYLCASSLVPWGSNTEAFFGQGTRLTVV.